This is a list of T cell receptor beta chains from one sample in a study of metastatic and nonmetastatic thyroid tumors. MiXCR reprocessed the PCR reads for TCRdb. The table has 10,000 to 15,000 clones, under 30% seen once. The specimen was tumor tissue. The receptors here all came from a female donor with papillary thyroid cancer or a benign thyroid nodule (not recorded which). Some clones in this sample may be carry-over from other donors' samples. CDR3s include the opening cysteine and the closing phenylalanine or tryptophan. Fields, in order: D gene, V gene, clone size, J gene, CDR3 protein, CDR3 DNA. The D gene is left open where the match is weak. Expanded clones are given a class, and other clones once, few, many or no size at all.

NA	TRBV7-6	many	TRBJ2-3	CASSSTPDTQYF	TGTGCCAGCAGCTCAACCCCAGATACGCAGTATTTT
NA	TRBV28	NA	TRBJ1-2	CAISFLREDSGYTF	TGTGCCATCAGTTTCCTTCGTGAGGATAGCGGCTACACCTTC
NA	TRBV10-2	few	TRBJ2-7	CASRLGARSEQYF	TGCGCCAGCCGACTAGGGGCGCGTTCCGAGCAGTACTTC
NA	TRBV27	few	TRBJ1-1	CASSLLGRDEAFF	TGTGCCAGCAGTTTACTAGGCAGGGATGAAGCTTTCTTT
NA	TRBV27	few	TRBJ1-2	CASIPPGTPEYGYTF	TGTGCCAGCATCCCCCCCGGGACACCAGAGTATGGCTACACCTTC
NA	TRBV19	NA	TRBJ1-1	CASTPRVRSRHTEAFF	TGTGCCAGTACCCCCCGGGTAAGAAGTCGTCACACTGAAGCTTTCTTT
NA	TRBV6-1	medium-sized	TRBJ2-7	CASSGPTSTYEQYF	TGTGCCAGCAGTGGACCGACTTCAACCTACGAGCAGTACTTC
NA	TRBV10-2	medium-sized	TRBJ2-7	CASRPQGMGSYEQYF	TGCGCCAGCAGGCCCCAAGGAATGGGGTCCTACGAGCAGTACTTC
NA	TRBV5-1	NA	TRBJ2-3	CASSWRVSSTDTQYF	TGCGCCAGCAGCTGGAGGGTCTCTAGCACAGATACGCAGTATTTT
TRBD1	TRBV5-4	few	TRBJ2-2	CASRRDRGMAGELFF	TGTGCCAGCAGACGGGACAGGGGAATGGCCGGGGAGCTGTTTTTT
NA	TRBV5-1	medium-sized	TRBJ1-2	CASSENRVGYTF	TGCGCCAGCAGCGAAAACAGGGTAGGCTACACCTTC